This TCR beta chain emerged from a study of a mutant IDH1 vaccine in newly diagnosed glioma. On the study more broadly: Of the patients given treatment, 62.5% were male and 37.5% were female, and a mean age of around 38 years was recorded. Study-level results: Vaccine-induced immune responses occurred in roughly 93% of patients.

The CDR3 has 14 residues. Losses at the gene ends were 4 bases for V and 4 bases for J; bases not matched to a gene: 6. Germline CDR1 SGHRS, CDR2 YFSETQ. Time point of the sample: week 23, last vaccination. In every dose of vaccine, 300 ug of mutant IDH1 20-mer peptide was given alongside topical imiquimod. Produced via immunoSEQ multiplex PCR; TCRdb's table is partial and in-frame only. Among about 77,000 clones listed, approximately 85% were seen once. Note on this clone: Its antigen is undetermined.

Source: PBMCs, taken from a glioma patient whose treatment included an IDH1 peptide vaccine. This clonotype was obtained from a woman aged 45-65 years with glioma. V is TRBV5-1 and J is TRBJ2-7, with TRBD1 identical over 9 bases. The CDR3 DNA sequence: TGCGCCAGCAGCATGGACAGGGGTCTGTACGAGCAGTACTTC. This sequence encodes CASSMDRGLYEQYF.